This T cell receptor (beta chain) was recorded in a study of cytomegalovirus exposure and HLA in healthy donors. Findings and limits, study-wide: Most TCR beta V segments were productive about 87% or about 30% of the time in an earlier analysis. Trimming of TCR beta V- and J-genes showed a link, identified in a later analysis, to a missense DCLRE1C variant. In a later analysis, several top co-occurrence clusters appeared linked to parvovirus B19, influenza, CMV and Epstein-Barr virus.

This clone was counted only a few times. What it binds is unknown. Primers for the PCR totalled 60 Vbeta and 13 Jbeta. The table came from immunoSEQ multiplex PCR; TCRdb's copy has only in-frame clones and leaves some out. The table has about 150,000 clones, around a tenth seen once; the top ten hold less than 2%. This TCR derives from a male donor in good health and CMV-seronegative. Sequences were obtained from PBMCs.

The CDR3 loop reads CASSLEVGRGEKLFF. The CDR3, as DNA: TGCGCCAGCAGCTTGGAAGTGGGGCGGGGTGAAAAACTGTTTTTT. V is TRBV5-1 and J is TRBJ1-4; possible D gene TRBD1, 5 bases. The CDR3 covers 15 residues. CDR1 is SGHRS and CDR2 is YFSETQ in the germline V gene. Trimming left V 0 bases short and J 7 bases short, with 13 bases between.